The 32 T cell receptor beta chains listed next were all sequenced from one sample in a study of a mutant IDH1 vaccine in newly diagnosed glioma (dated by TCRdb to about 2021). Antigen specificity for these receptors is unknown. In light of the paper, this sample's time point label describes: week 47, end of study. Each vaccine dose was 300 ug of a 20-mer mutant IDH1 peptide in Montanide, given subcutaneously with topical imiquimod. Libraries were prepared through the immunoSEQ multiplex PCR assay. TCRdb carries this immuneACCESS record with in-frame sequences only. Its versions omit some clonotypes, under half of them owing to an unresolved V gene in the studies checked, with the rest unexplained. The sample profile shows 30,000 to 35,000 clones; more than 70% of them were found once. The ten largest clones represent about 2.2% of the sample. The sequences come from PBMCs, collected from a glioma patient whose treatment included an IDH1 peptide vaccine. These receptors were taken from a middle-aged man with glioma.

The gene calls are TRBV5-4 and TRBJ1-2; 9 bases fit TRBD1. CDR1 is SGHNT and CDR2 is YYREEE in the germline V gene (reference sequence). The CDR3 has 15 residues. With V trimmed by 0 bases and J by 6 bases, 6 bases remained unmatched. The CDR3, as DNA: TGTGCCAGCAGCTTGGTAGCCGGACAGGGGAATGGCTACACCTTC. The encoded protein is CASSLVAGQGNGYTF.

This CDR3 reads CASSQEWKATSNQPQHF. DNA of the CDR3: TGCGCCAGCAGCCAAGAGTGGAAAGCGACAAGCAATCAGCCCCAGCATTTT. The J gene is TRBJ1-5, the V gene TRBV4-3; unclear D gene. This CDR3 is built from 17 residues. V shed 0 bases and J shed 1 base, with 13 bases lying between them. Germline CDR1 LGHNA, CDR2 YSLEER.

V usage is TRBV5-1 and J usage is TRBJ2-5, with TRBD1 matching 8 bases. CDR3 length: 14 residues. The V and J ends lost 3 bases and 3 bases, in that order; junction bases with no gene match: 4. Germline V gives CDR1 SGHRS, CDR2 YFSETQ. The CDR3 protein is CASSSGTGKETQYF. In DNA, the CDR3 is TGCGCCAGCAGCTCCGGGACAGGAAAAGAGACCCAGTACTTC.

The V call is TRBV2, the J call TRBJ2-7, with a weak D call TRBD2 (5 bases). The CDR3 extends over 12 amino acids. Per the germline V gene, CDR1 is SNHLY and CDR2 is FYNNEI. Deletions cut 4 bases from V and 5 bases from J, with 9 bases between. This CDR3 is CASSVRGNEQYV. The CDR3 DNA sequence: TGTGCCAGCAGTGTAAGAGGGAACGAGCAGTACGTC.

The CDR3 region is CASNPRVNPPGNTIYF. The CDR3 DNA reads as TGTGCCAGCAATCCAAGGGTAAATCCCCCTGGAAACACCATATATTTT. V and J are TRBV28 and TRBJ1-3; D is unresolved. The CDR3 sequence is 16 residues long. Germline V gene data show CDR1 as MDHEN and CDR2 as SYDVKM. V shed 7 bases and J shed 2 bases, with 18 bases lying between them.

In this sample, this clone turned up once. The gene calls are TRBV9 and TRBJ1-6, with D unresolved. The germline V gene encodes CDR1 SGDLS and CDR2 YYNGEE. CDR3 size: 18 residues. Trimming removed 0 bases from V and 7 bases from J, with 20 bases in between. DNA of the CDR3: TGTGCCAGCAGCGTAGGAGAGGTGAGAGGGCTCGGGAATTCACCCCTCCACTTT. This gives the protein CASSVGEVRGLGNSPLHF.

The chain joins TRBV6-5 to TRBJ1-2; D possibly corresponds to TRBD1 (5 bases). The germline CDR1 and CDR2 sequences are MNHEY and SVGAGI. V dropped 6 bases and J dropped 8 bases, with 16 bases sitting between them. This CDR3 is 13 amino acids long. The CDR3 loop reads CASSPGGNYGYTF. The DNA for the CDR3 is TGTGCCAGCAGCCCGGGGGGGAATTACGGCTACACCTTC.

This chain uses TRBV11-3 with TRBJ2-1, with D possibly being TRBD1 or TRBD2 (5 bases each). Germline V gene lookup returns CDR1 SGHNT and CDR2 YENEEA. The CDR3 spans 13 residues. The ends were cut back, 5 bases at V and 5 bases at J, with 10 bases in the middle. CDR3 region: CASSIPGHNEQFF. As DNA, the CDR3 is TGTGCCAGCAGCATTCCGGGGCACAATGAGCAGTTCTTC.

The gene calls are TRBV28 and TRBJ1-2; D is perhaps TRBD1 (5 bases). The germline V gene encodes CDR1 MDHEN and CDR2 SYDVKM. V gave up 7 bases and J gave up 5 bases, with 23 bases separating them. The CDR3 runs to 16 residues. CDR3 amino acids: CASISATLTVGYGYTF. Here the CDR3 DNA reads TGTGCCAGCATTTCGGCGACGCTGACAGTAGGGTATGGCTACACCTTC.

The chain uses TRBV30 and TRBJ1-1; D unclear. Germline V gene sequence: CDR1 GTSNPN, CDR2 SVGIG (reference sequence). CDR3 length: 11 residues. Trimming removed 3 bases from V and 10 bases from J, with 12 bases in between. This chain's CDR3 is CAWSAAVGAFF. CDR3 nucleotide sequence: TGTGCCTGGAGCGCGGCGGTGGGAGCTTTCTTT.

The chain combines TRBV10-3 with TRBJ2-5; 8 positions match TRBD2. Looked up from germline, CDR1 is ENHRY and CDR2 is SYGVKD. J lost 4 bases, V lost 7 bases, and 8 bases had no gene match. This CDR3 is built from 14 residues. CDR3 residues: CAIMASGSRETQYF. Written as DNA, the CDR3 is TGTGCCATCATGGCCAGCGGGAGTAGAGAGACCCAGTACTTC.

This CDR3 reads CASSSGQGATDTQYF. Written as DNA, the CDR3 is TGTGCCAGCAGCTCCGGACAGGGGGCCACAGATACGCAGTATTTT. The chain recombines TRBV11-3 with TRBJ2-3, with 11 positions matching TRBD1. Trimming at V came to 4 bases and at J to 2 bases, leaving 2 bases not matched to a gene. Per the germline V gene, CDR1 is SGHNT and CDR2 is YENEEA. CDR3 size: 15 residues.

The chain couples TRBV19 to TRBJ1-5; possibly TRBD1 for D (5 bases). Germline V CDR1 and CDR2: LNHDA, SQIVND (reference sequence). V gave up 5 bases and J gave up 3 bases, with 17 bases separating them. The CDR3 is 16 amino acids. The CDR3 DNA reads TGTGCCAGTAGTCTCGGCAGGGAGACGATCAATCAGCCCCAGCATTTT. This gives the protein CASSLGRETINQPQHF.

This chain joins TRBV27 and TRBJ2-2; D remains ambiguous. The CDR3 sequence is 14 residues long. V shed 4 bases and J shed 5 bases, with 11 bases lying between them. The germline gives CDR1 MNHEY, CDR2 SMNVEV (reference sequence). CDR3 nucleotide sequence: TGTGCCAGCAGTTCTATCTCATGGACCGGGGAGCTGTTTTTT. Its protein is CASSSISWTGELFF.

This chain uses TRBV30 with TRBJ1-1; D uncertain. In germline, CDR1 is GTSNPN, CDR2 SVGIG (reference sequence). The V gene lost 4 bases and the J gene lost 1 base, with 4 bases spanning the gap. The CDR3 is 11 residues long. The CDR3 nucleotides are TGTGCCTGGAACAGGAACACTGAAGCTTTCTTT. Translated: CAWNRNTEAFF. Variable domain in full (rest from reference TRBV30 and TRBJ1-1): SQTIHQWPATLVQPVGSPLSLECTVEGTSNPNLYWYRQAAGRGLQLLFYSVGIGQISSEVPQNLSASRPQDRQFILSSKKLLLSDSGFYLCAWNRNTEAFFGQGTRLTVV.

This chain uses TRBV2 with TRBJ1-3; no clear D gene. CDR1 and CDR2 from the germline V gene are SNHLY and FYNNEI. The CDR3 has 14 amino acids. V was clipped by 4 bases and J by 4 bases, with 11 bases between them. CDR3 DNA sequence: TGTGCCAGCAGTGTATGGGATCGGGGAAACACCATATATTTT. This gives the protein CASSVWDRGNTIYF.

J is TRBJ2-1 and V is TRBV6-5; D is unresolved. This CDR3 has 13 amino acids. Germline V gene data show CDR1 as MNHEY and CDR2 as SVGAGI. Trimming removed 2 bases at V and 5 bases at J, with 7 bases between. CDR3 amino acids: CASSYDWNNEQFF. The CDR3 DNA is TGTGCCAGCAGTTACGACTGGAACAATGAGCAGTTCTTC.

V and J are TRBV5-4 and TRBJ2-5; D unresolved. The CDR3 runs to 12 residues. CDR1 SGHNT and CDR2 YYREEE come from the germline V gene (reference sequence). V was clipped by 4 bases and J by 0 bases, with 4 bases between them. As DNA, the CDR3 is TGTGCCAGCAGCCCGTACCAAGAGACCCAGTACTTC. It translates to CASSPYQETQYF.

The chain has TRBV28 and TRBJ2-1; 13 bases map to TRBD2. From germline, CDR1 is MDHEN and CDR2 SYDVKM. There are 17 residues in the CDR3. V was pared by 2 bases and J by 4 bases, with 5 bases of the junction left unmatched. In DNA form, the CDR3 reads TGTGCCAGCAGTTTAAGACTAGCGGGAGGAAAATACAATGAGCAGTTCTTC. It encodes CASSLRLAGGKYNEQFF.

The chain's CDR3 is CASSEGGTSALQETQYF. The CDR3 region has the DNA TGTGCCAGCAGCGAAGGGGGGACTAGCGCCCTCCAAGAGACCCAGTACTTC. The V gene is TRBV9, the J gene TRBJ2-5, with 10 bases lining up with TRBD2. This CDR3 is built from 17 residues. V lost 3 bases, J lost 1 base, and 9 bases stayed unmatched. CDR1 and CDR2 from the germline V gene are SGDLS and YYNGEE.

This rearrangement joins TRBV10-3 to TRBJ1-1, with 8 nucleotides matching TRBD1. J gave up 2 bases and V 6 bases, and 14 bases lay outside the gene matches. The CDR3 is made up of 17 amino acids. Looked up from germline, CDR1 is ENHRY and CDR2 is SYGVKD. The CDR3: CAISSLLQGDYNTEAFF. CDR3 nucleotides: TGTGCCATCAGCTCACTACTACAGGGGGATTACAACACTGAAGCTTTCTTT.

The CDR3 loop reads CASSIEPAGYGYTF. In nucleotides, the CDR3 is TGTGCCAGTAGTATAGAACCGGCTGGCTATGGCTACACCTTC. The rearrangement joins TRBV19 to TRBJ1-2; D remains ambiguous. Trimming took 0 bases from V and 4 from J, leaving 9 bases between them. There are 14 residues in the CDR3. The germline V gene has CDR1 LNHDA and CDR2 SQIVND (reference sequence).

The chain is built from TRBV19 and TRBJ1-1, with D unresolved. Trimming shortened V by 3 bases and J by 0 bases, and 8 bases separated the two germline ends. In germline, CDR1 is LNHDA, CDR2 SQIVND (reference sequence). This CDR3 region has 14 residues. This chain's CDR3 is CASSMSTVNTEAFF. CDR3 DNA sequence: TGTGCCAGTAGTATGTCTACGGTGAACACTGAAGCTTTCTTT.

The CDR3 loop is CASSLDGGPNTGELFF. CDR3 nucleotides: TGCGCCAGCAGCTTGGATGGGGGACCGAACACCGGGGAGCTGTTTTTT. The chain joins TRBV5-1 to TRBJ2-2; D might be TRBD1 or TRBD2, each matching 5 bases. The CDR3 totals 16 residues. Trimming cost V 0 bases and J 0 bases, with 9 bases left between them. Germline values: CDR1 SGHRS, CDR2 YFSETQ.

Here the CDR3 reads CASLAPGQGARTSEKLFF. DNA of the CDR3: TGTGCCAGCCTGGCCCCGGGACAGGGGGCTAGGACATCCGAAAAACTGTTTTTT. The V call is TRBV28, the J call TRBJ1-4; TRBD1 aligns across 12 bases. CDR3 length equals 18 residues. V lost 8 bases to trimming and J lost 8 bases; unmatched junction nucleotides: 18. CDR1 is MDHEN, CDR2 SYDVKM, per germline.

The genes are TRBV28 and TRBJ1-1, with 7 bases matching TRBD1. The V gene's germline CDR1 is MDHEN and CDR2 SYDVKM. The CDR3 totals 16 residues. The J segment lost 1 base and the V segment lost 5 bases, leaving 10 bases of the junction unmatched. The CDR3 spells CASSPLSWTGNTEAFF. CDR3 bases: TGTGCCAGCAGTCCGCTCTCCTGGACAGGGAACACTGAAGCTTTCTTT. Based on the CDR3 plus reference TRBV28 and TRBJ1-1, the full variable domain is DVKVTQSSRYLVKRTGEKVFLECVQDMDHENMFWYRQDPGLGLRLIYFSYDVKMKEKGDIPEGYSVSREKKERFSLILESASTNQTSMYLCASSPLSWTGNTEAFFGQGTRLTVV.

The CDR3, as DNA: TGCGCCAGCAGCTTGGGTGCGGGAGCCTCCTCCTACGAGCAGTACTTC. Translating it yields CASSLGAGASSYEQYF. The chain carries TRBV5-1 and TRBJ2-7; 7 bases line up with TRBD2. Germline trimming cut 0 bases from V and 0 bases from J; bases unmatched to any gene: 6. Per the germline V gene, CDR1 is SGHRS and CDR2 is YFSETQ. The CDR3 spans 16 residues.

The chain uses TRBV19 and TRBJ1-1, with TRBD1 as a possible D gene (5 bases). Germline loops: CDR1 LNHDA, CDR2 SQIVND (reference sequence). CDR3 length: 16 amino acids. V shed 11 bases and J shed 0 bases, with 22 bases lying between them. The CDR3 here is CAARTIQGVMNTEAFF. In nucleotides, the CDR3 is TGTGCCGCCCGGACCATCCAGGGAGTAATGAACACTGAAGCTTTCTTT. Full variable domain (remainder filled in from reference TRBV19 and TRBJ1-1): DGGITQSPKYLFRKEGQNVTLSCEQNLNHDAMYWYRQDPGQGLRLIYYSQIVNDFQKGDIAEGYSVSREKKESFPLTVTSAQKNPTAFYLCAARTIQGVMNTEAFFGQGTRLTVV.

V usage is TRBV6-5 and J usage is TRBJ2-1, with a weak D call TRBD2 (6 bases). This CDR3 is built from 13 residues. V lost 5 bases to trimming and J lost 3 bases, with 8 bases between them. Germline-derived CDR1 and CDR2 are MNHEY and SVGAGI. CDR3 sequence: CASSRGIYNEQFF. CDR3 bases: TGTGCCAGCAGTCGCGGGATCTACAATGAGCAGTTCTTC.

The chain is built from TRBV29-1 and TRBJ1-1; no clear D. The CDR3 is 14 amino acids. Germline-derived CDR1 and CDR2 are SQVTM and ANQGSEA. Trimming removed 6 bases from V and 0 bases from J, with 14 bases in between. Here the CDR3 reads CSVTTALLNTEAFF. The CDR3 coding sequence is TGCAGCGTAACCACAGCTCTTTTGAACACTGAAGCTTTCTTT.

The CDR3 loop reads CASKGRTSNTEAFF. CDR3 nucleotide sequence: TGTGCCAGCAAAGGGCGGACAAGTAACACTGAAGCTTTCTTT. This chain links TRBV6-1 with TRBJ1-1; possibly TRBD1 for D (5 bases). Germline lookup yields CDR1 MNHNS and CDR2 SASEGT. Trimming stripped 7 bases from V and 2 bases from J, with 14 bases between. The CDR3 covers 14 residues.

The chain joins TRBV7-9 to TRBJ2-3, with 9 bases aligning to TRBD1. This CDR3 has 15 residues. Germline values: CDR1 SEHNR, CDR2 FQNEAQ (reference sequence). The ends lost 5 bases at V and 3 bases at J; junction bases unmatched: 6. The CDR3 here is CASSVTGTGTDTQYF. The CDR3 DNA sequence: TGTGCCAGCAGCGTTACCGGGACAGGGACAGATACGCAGTATTTT.